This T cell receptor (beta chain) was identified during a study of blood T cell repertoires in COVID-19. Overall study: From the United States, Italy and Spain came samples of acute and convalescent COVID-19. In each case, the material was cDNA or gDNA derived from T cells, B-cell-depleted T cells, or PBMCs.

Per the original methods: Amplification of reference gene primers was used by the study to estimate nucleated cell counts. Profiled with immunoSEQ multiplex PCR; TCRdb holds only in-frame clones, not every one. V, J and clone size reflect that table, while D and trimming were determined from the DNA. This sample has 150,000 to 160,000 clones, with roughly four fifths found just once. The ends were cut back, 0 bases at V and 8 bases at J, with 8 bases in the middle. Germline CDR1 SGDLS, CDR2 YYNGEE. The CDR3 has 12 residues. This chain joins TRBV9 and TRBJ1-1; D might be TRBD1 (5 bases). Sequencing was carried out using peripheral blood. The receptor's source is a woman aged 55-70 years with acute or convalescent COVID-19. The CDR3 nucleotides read TGTGCCAGCAGCGTAGAGAAGGGGGAAGCTTTCTTT. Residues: CASSVEKGEAFF.